The next 14 T cell receptor beta chains were all read from a single sample in a study of T cells expressing NK-cell markers. TCRdb reprocessed the 5' RACE reads, keeping one entry per CDR3 protein, no DNA. The sample's table shows about 260,000 distinct CDR3 sequences. Source material: blood T cells: a sorted CD56 or NKG2C T cell subset, CD4+ or CD8+ T cells, or bulk PBMC T cells (not recorded which). Every receptor here comes from a man aged 18 to 29 in good health.

The chain employs TRBV29-1 and TRBJ2-6; TCRdb outputs TRBD1, but without DNA this stays unchecked. The CDR3 has 15 amino acids. Germline lookup yields CDR1 SQVTM and CDR2 ANQGSEA. The chain's CDR3 is CSVASGGAGANVLTF.

The chain combines TRBV2 with TRBJ2-5. Germline CDR1 reads SNHLY; CDR2 reads FYNNEI. The CDR3 loop spans 15 amino acids. Here the CDR3 reads CASRRSLVVTETQYF. Complete variable domain (other parts from reference TRBV2 and TRBJ2-5): EPEVTQTPSHQVTQMGQEVILRCVPISNHLYFYWYRQILGQKVEFLVSFYNNEISEKSEIFDDQFSVERPDGSNFTLKIRSTKLEDSAMYFCASRRSLVVTETQYFGPGTRLLVL.

This chain uses TRBV10-3 with TRBJ2-1. The CDR3 loop spans 14 amino acids. CDR1 is ENHRY, CDR2 SYGVKD, per germline. The CDR3 sequence: CAISETSGINEQFF.

The chain is built from TRBV3-1 and TRBJ2-1; TCRdb returns TRBD2, unconfirmable since there is no DNA. Germline CDR1 reads LGHDT; CDR2 reads YNNKEL (reference sequence). CDR3 size: 11 residues. CDR3 sequence reads: CASRLAGDMFF.

The chain joins TRBV25-1 to TRBJ2-5. The CDR3 covers 13 residues. Germline lookup yields CDR1 MGHDK and CDR2 SYGVNS. This CDR3 reads CASSDWYQETQYF.

This chain uses TRBV28 with TRBJ1-1; the TRBD1 assignment by TCRdb is unverifiable without DNA. Germline CDR1 MDHEN, CDR2 SYDVKM. The CDR3 length is 15 residues. The CDR3: CASSSPQYIGPEAFF.

V gene TRBV7-8 combines with J gene TRBJ1-1; TCRdb returns TRBD1, unconfirmable since there is no DNA. CDR1 is SGHVS, CDR2 FQNEAQ, per germline. There are 13 residues in the CDR3. CDR3 amino acids: CASSPGTGYQAFF.

V usage is TRBV7-9 and J usage is TRBJ2-7; TCRdb returns TRBD2, unconfirmable since there is no DNA. The CDR3 spans 15 residues. Germline values: CDR1 SEHNR, CDR2 FQNEAQ (reference sequence). CDR3 in amino acids: CASSFSPAGVYEQYF.

This rearrangement joins TRBV29-1 to TRBJ2-1; TCRdb gives TRBD2 as the D gene, but with no DNA this cannot be confirmed. Per the germline V gene, CDR1 is SQVTM and CDR2 is ANQGSEA. The CDR3 is 13 residues long. This chain's CDR3 is CSVSSGGSVEQFF.

This chain uses TRBV20-1 with TRBJ1-1. Per germline, CDR1 DFQATT and CDR2 SNEGSKA (reference sequence). This CDR3 is built from 17 residues. CDR3 amino acids: CSASPGWAEHMNTEAFF.

The chain joins TRBV18 to TRBJ1-5; TCRdb gives TRBD1 as the D gene, but with no DNA this cannot be confirmed. This CDR3 spans 15 amino acids. The germline V gene has CDR1 KGHSH and CDR2 LQKENI. The CDR3 sequence is CASSPSGQGNQPQHF.

The chain is built from TRBV11-2 and TRBJ1-1; absent DNA, TCRdb's TRBD1 call cannot be checked. The CDR3 totals 13 residues. CDR1 is SGHAT, CDR2 FQNNGV, per germline. This chain's CDR3 is CASSSDSNTEAFF.

V gene TRBV20-1 combines with J gene TRBJ2-6. The CDR3 sequence is 15 residues long. The germline CDR1 and CDR2 sequences are DFQATT and SNEGSKA (reference sequence). The CDR3 here is CSAPFTPSGANVLTF.

The rearrangement joins TRBV25-1 to TRBJ2-1; TCRdb's assignment of TRBD2 cannot be checked, as there is no DNA. In germline, CDR1 is MGHDK, CDR2 SYGVNS. This CDR3 comprises 12 residues. The CDR3 here is CASSGRGDFQIF.